The present entry profiles one TCR beta chain with its context. These data are taken from a study of blood T cell repertoires in COVID-19. About the study: T cells, B-cell-depleted T cells, or PBMCs provided the cDNA or gDNA that served as material.

Trimming pared 1 base from V and 0 bases from J, leaving 5 bases between. Per germline, CDR1 SGHRS and CDR2 YFSETQ. CDR3 length: 14 amino acids. The authors' processing: Scientists estimated how many nucleated cells there were by amplifying reference gene primers. The protocol was immunoSEQ multiplex PCR, while the TCRdb copy is restricted to in-frame clones and leaves out a portion. For V, J and clone size, that table is used; D and trimming come from the DNA. The sample shows 150,000 to 200,000 clones, less than 90% of them seen only once. Sequencing was carried out using peripheral blood. The sequence came from an older woman with COVID-19, enrolled during active disease. V usage is TRBV5-1 and J usage is TRBJ2-1; D is unresolved. The CDR3 nucleotides are TGCGCCAGCAGCTTGCCTCCCTCCTACAATGAGCAGTTCTTC. This translates into CASSLPPSYNEQFF.